This entry describes one TCR beta chain. Its antigen is unidentified. The record originates from a study of cytomegalovirus exposure and HLA in healthy donors. Study results and limitations: Previously analyzed data showed that most TCR beta V segments were productive at a frequency of about 87% or about 30%. Reported results showed that the classifier diagnosed cytomegalovirus status with high specificity and sensitivity. Later on, an analysis found that several of the most significant clusters appeared to be linked to common viral pathogens, which included parvovirus B19. Across all donors, roughly uniform sequencing depth was an assumption of the presence/absence analyses.

This PCR relied on a set of 60 Vbeta primers and 13 Jbeta primers. Clones were read by immunoSEQ multiplex PCR, and TCRdb kept only the in-frame ones, dropping some. The sample has around 150,000 clones, approximately 80% seen once; the top ten hold approximately 2.7%. Looked up from germline, CDR1 is WSHSY and CDR2 is SAAADI. The CDR3 extends over 15 amino acids. The ends lost 2 bases at V and 6 bases at J; junction bases unmatched: 3. The chain recombines TRBV10-2 with TRBJ1-4, with TRBD1 matching 10 bases. This receptor was taken from a boy aged 2 to 10 in good health and CMV-seronegative. The sequenced sample was PBMCs. CDR3 in amino acids: CASSEPTGGDEKLFF. CDR3 DNA sequence: TGCGCCAGCAGTGAGCCGACAGGGGGCGATGAAAAACTGTTTTTT.